The clone carrying this T cell receptor (beta chain) has just one count. Its antigen is unidentified. A much larger clone sits a single nucleotide away, making a read error possible. V gave up 2 bases and J gave up 3 bases, with 13 bases separating them. From germline, CDR1 is SGHRS and CDR2 YFSETQ. There are 15 residues in the CDR3. Documented time point: longitudinal time-point 1 (baseline). These data belong to a study of neurological immune-mediated disorders. Study-wide results and limits: Patients with HTLV-1-associated myelopathy showed the most TCR clonal expansion. Those with multiple sclerosis showed the least, falling below healthy controls. The expanded clones of different subjects shared no CDR3 amino acid sequences (suggesting private repertoires in all groups).

The cDNA came from 5'RACE, which used 10-nucleotide random UMIs. Over 200 million TCR-beta sequences (from 15-18 subjects) were yielded by each sequencing run. TCRdb reprocessed the 5' RACE reads with MiXCR, giving one entry per CDR3 protein. The sample consists of some 54,000 distinct CDR3 sequences, around 10% of them appearing once. The sequencing input was PBMCs. This chain uses TRBV5-1 with TRBJ2-3; D tentatively fits TRBD1 or TRBD2 (5 bases each). The origin of this receptor is a male donor with HTLV-1-associated myelopathy (HAM/TSP). The CDR3, as DNA: TGCGCCAGCAGCTTCCAGGGCTGGGAGACAGATACGCAGTATTTT. The encoded protein is CASSFQGWETDTQYF.